Shown below are 24 T cell receptor beta chains from a single sample sequenced in a study of CD8 T cells in Susac syndrome. Reverse transcription of 0.5 to 1 ug RNA was performed with random hexamers. In TCRdb, the immunoSEQ multiplex PCR reads were re-called with MiXCR into one record per CDR3 protein. The data contain approximately 180,000 distinct CDR3 sequences, 90% to 96% of them seen just once; the ten biggest clones take up around 0.093%. The sample was CD4+ T cells from PBMCs. These receptors were taken from a human donor with multiple sclerosis.

The rearrangement uses TRBV4-1 and TRBJ2-3; possible D gene TRBD1, 5 bases. The germline gives CDR1 MGHRA, CDR2 YSYEKL. The V and J ends lost 1 base and 0 bases respectively, with 14 bases between them. The CDR3 covers 17 residues. CDR3 sequence: CASSQVERQGSTDTQYF. The CDR3 bases are TGCGCCAGCAGCCAAGTCGAAAGGCAGGGAAGCACAGATACGCAGTATTTT.

The gene calls are TRBV30 and TRBJ2-5; D might be TRBD2 (6 bases). Germline lookup yields CDR1 GTSNPN and CDR2 SVGIG (reference sequence). V was clipped by 0 bases and J by 5 bases, with 13 bases between them. There are 14 residues in the CDR3. The CDR3 spells CAWSVLGAGETQYF. DNA for the CDR3: TGTGCCTGGAGTGTACTGGGAGCGGGTGAGACCCAGTACTTC.

The chain joins TRBV5-4 to TRBJ1-4, with a possible D match to TRBD1 (5 bases). This CDR3 spans 14 amino acids. The germline V gene encodes CDR1 SGHNT and CDR2 YYREEE (reference sequence). Trimming stripped 2 bases from V and 8 bases from J, with 13 bases between. CDR3 loop: CASSFMPGTEKLFF. In nucleotides, the CDR3 is TGTGCCAGCAGCTTCATGCCGGGGACCGAAAAACTGTTTTTT.

The CDR3 nucleotides are TGTGCCAGCAGTGACATTCGGGGCTATAGCAATCAGCCCCAGCATTTT. This codes for CASSDIRGYSNQPQHF. V gene TRBV2 combines with J gene TRBJ1-5, with D perhaps TRBD1 (5 bases). The CDR3 covers 16 residues. Germline V gives CDR1 SNHLY, CDR2 FYNNEI. Between the trimmed V and J ends, which lost 3 bases and 0 bases, there was a span of 12 bases.

The CDR3 DNA sequence: TGCAGCGCCTCCATGAACCAAGAGACCCAGTACTTC. It is translated as CSASMNQETQYF. V and J are TRBV29-1 and TRBJ2-5; D unclear. CDR1 is SQVTM and CDR2 is ANQGSEA in the germline V gene. Trimming removed 7 bases from V and 0 bases from J, with 9 bases in between. This CDR3 has 12 amino acids.

The CDR3 region is CASSLGSHQTQYF. In nucleotides, the CDR3 is TGTGCCAGCAGCTTAGGGTCTCACCAGACCCAGTACTTC. The J gene is TRBJ2-5, the V gene TRBV7-8, with D unclear. This CDR3 is 13 amino acids long. The V gene lost 1 base and the J gene lost 6 bases, with 9 bases spanning the gap. Germline CDR1 reads SGHVS; CDR2 reads FQNEAQ.

V usage is TRBV18 and J usage is TRBJ1-6, with 7 bases fitting TRBD1. V lost 3 bases and J lost 9; bases outside the gene matches: 8. CDR1 and CDR2 (germline): KGHSH, LQKENI. The CDR3 totals 15 residues. Written as DNA, the CDR3 is TGTGCCAGCTCACCTTCCGGGACAGACATTTCACCCCTCCACTTT. It yields the protein CASSPSGTDISPLHF.

This clonotype came up once. The chain joins TRBV2 to TRBJ2-4, with D uncertain. The V end was cut by 5 bases, the J end by 7 bases, with 12 bases between. The CDR3 is made up of 13 amino acids. Germline CDR1 reads SNHLY; CDR2 reads FYNNEI. CDR3 bases: TGTGCCAGCAGTTCTTTCCCAGAGAACATTCAGTACTTC. This encodes CASSSFPENIQYF.

This chain joins TRBV30 and TRBJ2-5; D might be TRBD1 (6 bases). With 1 base removed from V and 5 bases from J, the gap between germline ends came to 17 bases. The CDR3 extends over 15 amino acids. CDR1 GTSNPN and CDR2 SVGIG come from the germline V gene (reference sequence). The CDR3 protein is CAWSGGRGYGETQYF. The CDR3 region has the DNA TGTGCCTGGAGTGGGGGCAGGGGCTATGGGGAGACCCAGTACTTC.

This chain links TRBV7-6 with TRBJ1-6; no definite D call. The germline CDR1 and CDR2 sequences are SGHVS and FNYEAQ. Trimming removed 0 bases from V and 6 bases from J, with 9 bases in between. The CDR3 sequence is 15 residues long. The chain's CDR3 is CASSLAAAANSPLHF. DNA of the CDR3: TGTGCCAGCAGCTTAGCGGCGGCAGCTAATTCACCCCTCCACTTT.

The chain has TRBV7-6 and TRBJ2-3; D possibly corresponds to TRBD1 (6 bases). CDR1 and CDR2 (germline): SGHVS, FNYEAQ. CDR3 length equals 14 residues. The ends were cut back, 1 base at V and 4 bases at J, with 9 bases in the middle. CDR3 residues: CASSLGAGADTQYF. The CDR3 bases are TGTGCCAGCAGCTTAGGAGCAGGGGCAGATACGCAGTATTTT.

In nucleotides, the CDR3 is TGCAGTGCCCGGGACAGTCCTGGGTACACCTTC. This encodes CSARDSPGYTF. The chain uses TRBV20-1 and TRBJ1-2; TRBD1 aligns across 7 bases. The junction had 9 bases not matched to a gene; V was cut back by 6 bases and J by 11 bases. This CDR3 comprises 11 residues. Germline CDR1 and CDR2: DFQATT and SNEGSKA (reference sequence).

The V and J genes are TRBV7-8 and TRBJ2-2; TRBD2 agrees at 12 bases. V was clipped by 4 bases and J by 6 bases; unmatched bases: 3. The CDR3 is 15 residues long. Germline lookup yields CDR1 SGHVS and CDR2 FQNEAQ. Here the CDR3 DNA reads TGTGCCAGCAGCTCTAGCGGGGGGGCCCCCGGGGAGCTGTTTTTT. Translation gives CASSSSGGAPGELFF.

The rearrangement links TRBV30 to TRBJ2-7, with D possibly being TRBD1 (7 bases). V was shortened by 3 bases and J by 6 bases, with 21 bases between the two germline ends. The CDR3 is made up of 15 amino acids. Per the germline V gene, CDR1 is GTSNPN and CDR2 is SVGIG (reference sequence). CDR3 DNA sequence: TGTGCCTGGAGCCCCCGGGTGGCAGGGGGAGGCGAGCAGTACTTC. Its protein product is CAWSPRVAGGGEQYF.

The chain is built from TRBV20-1 and TRBJ2-7, with a tentative D call TRBD1 (6 bases). Germline CDR1 is DFQATT and CDR2 is SNEGSKA (reference sequence). Trimming took 0 bases from V and 3 from J, leaving 12 bases between them. CDR3 length equals 14 residues. The CDR3 DNA sequence: TGCAGTGCTAGAGAGCGAGGCAGGGGCTACGAGCAGTACTTC. Its translation: CSARERGRGYEQYF.

The genes are TRBV12-3 or TRBV12-4 and TRBJ2-7; no clear D. V lost 1 base and J lost 7, with 14 bases in between. CDR3 size: 14 residues. In DNA, the CDR3 is TGTGCCAGCAGTTTAGGGGCCCCCCTGGGTGAGCAGTACTTC. Its translation: CASSLGAPLGEQYF.

The V gene is TRBV3-1, the J gene TRBJ2-3, with D uncertain. CDR1 and CDR2 from the germline V gene are LGHDT and YNNKEL (reference sequence). Trimming stripped 2 bases from V and 2 bases from J, with 11 bases between. The CDR3 has 15 amino acids. The CDR3 here is CASSQSPRPTDTQYF. The CDR3 DNA reads TGTGCCAGCAGCCAAAGCCCACGGCCCACAGATACGCAGTATTTT.

This clonotype was detected only once. The chain couples TRBV7-8 to TRBJ2-7, with TRBD1 as a possible D gene (5 bases). Trimming removed 4 bases from V and 3 bases from J, with 16 bases in between. This CDR3 is built from 15 residues. Germline values: CDR1 SGHVS, CDR2 FQNEAQ. CDR3 loop: CASSWERTGDYEQYF. CDR3 nucleotide sequence: TGTGCCAGCAGCTGGGAACGTACAGGAGACTACGAGCAGTACTTC. The full variable domain, completed using reference TRBV7-8 and TRBJ2-7, is GAGVSQSPRYKVAKRGQDVALRCDPISGHVSLFWYQQALGQGPEFLTYFQNEAQLDKSGLPSDRFFAERPEGSVSTLKIQRTQQEDSAVYLCASSWERTGDYEQYFGPGTRLTVT.

The chain has TRBV20-1 and TRBJ2-1; D gene uncertain. This CDR3 is built from 12 residues. Trimming removed 0 bases at V and 12 bases at J, with 12 bases between. Per germline, CDR1 DFQATT and CDR2 SNEGSKA (reference sequence). CDR3 sequence reads: CSARDLGEGQFF. As DNA, the CDR3 is TGCAGTGCTAGAGATCTCGGCGAAGGGCAGTTCTTC.

In this sample, this clonotype turned up once. This sequence joins TRBV12-3 or TRBV12-4 and TRBJ2-3; 8 bases are a match to TRBD2. The CDR3 covers 12 residues. V lost 6 bases and J lost 13; bases outside the gene matches: 9. The CDR3: CASSAGTSNKYF. The CDR3 nucleotides read TGTGCCAGCAGCGCCGGGACTAGTAATAAGTATTTT.

This clonotype was seen a few times. The V and J genes are TRBV20-1 and TRBJ2-3; tentative D call: TRBD2 (6 bases). The V gene lost 3 bases and the J gene lost 1 base, with 8 bases spanning the gap. In germline, CDR1 is DFQATT, CDR2 SNEGSKA (reference sequence). The CDR3 runs to 13 residues. The CDR3 region is CSASGGGTDTQYF. The DNA for the CDR3 is TGCAGTGCTAGTGGCGGGGGCACAGATACGCAGTATTTT.

This chain uses TRBV2 with TRBJ1-1; no firm D call. Germline CDR1 is SNHLY and CDR2 is FYNNEI. Between the trimmed V and J ends, which lost 8 bases and 1 base, there was a span of 11 bases. The CDR3 has 13 residues. The CDR3 nucleotides are TGTGCCAGCGAGCGAGATTCGAACACTGAAGCTTTCTTT. Translating gives CASERDSNTEAFF.

This clonotype was detected a few times. The chain has TRBV5-1 and TRBJ2-3; 12 bases line up with TRBD2. The CDR3 runs 15 residues. The V and J ends lost 4 bases and 5 bases, in that order; junction bases with no gene match: 5. Germline CDR1 SGHRS, CDR2 YFSETQ. The CDR3 reads CASSGRTSGEDTQYF. The DNA of the CDR3 is TGCGCCAGCAGCGGCAGGACTAGCGGGGAAGATACGCAGTATTTT.

This chain joins TRBV30 and TRBJ2-7; 8 bases map to TRBD1. J lost 8 bases, V lost 0 bases, and 9 bases had no gene match. The germline V gene has CDR1 GTSNPN and CDR2 SVGIG (reference sequence). The CDR3 is made up of 14 amino acids. The CDR3 DNA is TGTGCCTGGAGTGTACTTGCGACAGGGGCTAAGCAGTACTTC. Its translation: CAWSVLATGAKQYF.